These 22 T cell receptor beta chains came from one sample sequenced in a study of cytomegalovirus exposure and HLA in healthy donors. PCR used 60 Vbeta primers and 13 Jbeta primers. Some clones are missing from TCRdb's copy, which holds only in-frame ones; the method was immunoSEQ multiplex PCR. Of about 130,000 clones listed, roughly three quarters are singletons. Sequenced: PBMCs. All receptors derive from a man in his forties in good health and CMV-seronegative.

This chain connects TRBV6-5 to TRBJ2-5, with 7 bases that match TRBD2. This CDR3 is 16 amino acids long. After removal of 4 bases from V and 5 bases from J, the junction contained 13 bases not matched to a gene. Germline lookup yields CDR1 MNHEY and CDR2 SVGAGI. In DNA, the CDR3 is TGTGCCAGCAGTTCCTCGACCGGGGGGAGGAGGGAGACCCAGTACTTC. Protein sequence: CASSSSTGGRRETQYF.

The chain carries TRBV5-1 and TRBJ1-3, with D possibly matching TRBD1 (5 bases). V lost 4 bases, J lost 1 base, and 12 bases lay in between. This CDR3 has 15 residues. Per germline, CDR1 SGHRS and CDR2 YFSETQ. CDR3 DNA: TGCGCCAGCAGCCCGGTAGGGGATTCTGGAAACACCATATATTTT. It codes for CASSPVGDSGNTIYF.

CDR3 region: CAISESNSIYEQYF. CDR3 sequence (DNA): TGTGCCATCAGTGAGTCAAACAGCATATACGAGCAGTACTTC. The chain links TRBV10-3 to TRBJ2-5, with no clear D. The last part of the DNA fits TRBJ2-7 better; the J call may be wrong. CDR1 and CDR2 from the germline V gene are ENHRY and SYGVKD. The CDR3 is made up of 14 amino acids.

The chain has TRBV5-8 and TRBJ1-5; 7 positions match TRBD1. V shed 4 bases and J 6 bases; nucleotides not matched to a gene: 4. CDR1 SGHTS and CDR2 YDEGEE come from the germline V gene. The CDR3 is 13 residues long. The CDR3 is CASSLQGGQPQHF. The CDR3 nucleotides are TGTGCCAGCAGCCTGCAGGGGGGTCAGCCCCAGCATTTT.

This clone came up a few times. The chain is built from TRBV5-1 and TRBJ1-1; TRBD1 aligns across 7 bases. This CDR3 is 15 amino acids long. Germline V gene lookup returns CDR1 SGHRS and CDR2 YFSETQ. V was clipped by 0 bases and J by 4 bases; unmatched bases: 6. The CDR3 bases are TGCGCCAGCAGCTTGGGAAGGGGGCTAAGCACTGAAGCTTTCTTT. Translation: CASSLGRGLSTEAFF.

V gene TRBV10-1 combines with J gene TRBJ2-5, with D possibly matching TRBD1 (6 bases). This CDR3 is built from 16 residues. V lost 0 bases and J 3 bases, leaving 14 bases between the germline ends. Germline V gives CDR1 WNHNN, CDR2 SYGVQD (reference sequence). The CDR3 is CASSESGQGRKETQYF. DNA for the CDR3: TGCGCCAGCAGTGAGTCGGGTCAGGGGCGGAAAGAGACCCAGTACTTC.

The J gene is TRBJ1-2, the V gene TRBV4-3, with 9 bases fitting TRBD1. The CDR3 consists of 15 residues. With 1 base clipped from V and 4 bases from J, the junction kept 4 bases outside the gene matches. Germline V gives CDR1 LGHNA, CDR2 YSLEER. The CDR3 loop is CASSQGGQGSYGYTF. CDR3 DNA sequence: TGCGCCAGCAGCCAAGGAGGACAGGGGAGCTATGGCTACACCTTC.

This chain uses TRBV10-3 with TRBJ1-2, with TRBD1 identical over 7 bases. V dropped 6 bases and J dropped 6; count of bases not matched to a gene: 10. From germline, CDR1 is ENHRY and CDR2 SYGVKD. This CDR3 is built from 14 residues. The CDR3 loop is CAISPGLQGDGYTF. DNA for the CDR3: TGTGCCATCAGCCCAGGACTTCAGGGGGATGGCTACACCTTC.

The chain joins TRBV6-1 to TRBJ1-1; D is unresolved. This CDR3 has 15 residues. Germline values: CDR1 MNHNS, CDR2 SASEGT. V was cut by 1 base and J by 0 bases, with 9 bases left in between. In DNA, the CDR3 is TGTGCCAGCAGTGAAGATCTCTTTGTGAACACTGAAGCTTTCTTT. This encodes CASSEDLFVNTEAFF.

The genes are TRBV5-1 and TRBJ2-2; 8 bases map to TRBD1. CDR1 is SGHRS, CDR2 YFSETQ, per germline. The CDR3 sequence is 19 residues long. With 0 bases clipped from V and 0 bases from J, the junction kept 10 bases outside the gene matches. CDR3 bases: TGCGCCAGCAGCTTGGCCCCCCCGGACAGGGCCCCGAACACCGGGGAGCTGTTTTTT. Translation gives CASSLAPPDRAPNTGELFF.

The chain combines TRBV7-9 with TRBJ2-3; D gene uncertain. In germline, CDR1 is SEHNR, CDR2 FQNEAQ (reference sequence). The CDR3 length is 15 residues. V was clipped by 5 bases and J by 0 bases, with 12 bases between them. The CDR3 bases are TGTGCCAGCAGCCCTTCGGGTAGCAGCACAGATACGCAGTATTTT. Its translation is CASSPSGSSTDTQYF.

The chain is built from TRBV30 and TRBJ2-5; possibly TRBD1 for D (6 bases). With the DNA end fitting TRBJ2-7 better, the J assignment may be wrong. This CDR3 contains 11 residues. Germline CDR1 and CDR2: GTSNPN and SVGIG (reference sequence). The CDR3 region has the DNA TGTGCCTGGAGCAACAGGGTCGAGCAGTACTTC. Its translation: CAWSNRVEQYF.

The DNA for the CDR3 is TGTGCCAGCGCTAGCGGGGCCGGGGAGCTGTTTTTT. Translated: CASASGAGELFF. The rearrangement links TRBV7-9 to TRBJ2-2; 9 bases line up with TRBD2. After removal of 8 bases from V and 6 bases from J, the junction contained 1 base not matched to a gene. Germline CDR1 and CDR2: SEHNR and FQNEAQ (reference sequence). The CDR3 length is 12 residues.

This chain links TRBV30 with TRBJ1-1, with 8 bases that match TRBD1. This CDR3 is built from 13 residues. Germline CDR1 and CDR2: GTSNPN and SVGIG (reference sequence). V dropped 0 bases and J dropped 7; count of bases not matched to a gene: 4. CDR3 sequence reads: CAWSVHRGSEAFF. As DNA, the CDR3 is TGTGCCTGGAGTGTACACAGGGGGAGTGAAGCTTTCTTT. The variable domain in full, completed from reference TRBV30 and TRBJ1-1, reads SQTIHQWPATLVQPVGSPLSLECTVEGTSNPNLYWYRQAAGRGLQLLFYSVGIGQISSEVPQNLSASRPQDRQFILSSKKLLLSDSGFYLCAWSVHRGSEAFFGQGTRLTVV.

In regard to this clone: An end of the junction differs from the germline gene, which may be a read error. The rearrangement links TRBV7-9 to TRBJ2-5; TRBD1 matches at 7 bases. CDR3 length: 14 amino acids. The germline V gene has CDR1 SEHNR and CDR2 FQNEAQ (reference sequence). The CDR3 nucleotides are TGTGCCAGCAGCGTAGCCACAGGGGCCGGGACCCAGTACTTC. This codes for CASSVATGAGTQYF.

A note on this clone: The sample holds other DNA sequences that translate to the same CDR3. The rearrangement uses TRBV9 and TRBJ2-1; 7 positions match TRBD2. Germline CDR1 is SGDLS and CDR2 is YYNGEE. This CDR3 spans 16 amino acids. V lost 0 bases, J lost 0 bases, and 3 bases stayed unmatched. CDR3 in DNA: TGTGCCAGCAGCGTAGGCGGCGGGAGCTCCTACAATGAGCAGTTCTTC. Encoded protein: CASSVGGGSSYNEQFF.

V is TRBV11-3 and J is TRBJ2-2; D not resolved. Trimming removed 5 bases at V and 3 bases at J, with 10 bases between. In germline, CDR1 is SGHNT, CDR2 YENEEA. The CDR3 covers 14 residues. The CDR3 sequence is CASSGASDTGELFF. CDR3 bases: TGTGCCAGCAGCGGAGCTAGTGACACCGGGGAGCTGTTTTTT. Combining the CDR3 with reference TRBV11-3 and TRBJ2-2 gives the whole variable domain EAGVVQSPRYKIIEKKQPVAFWCNPISGHNTLYWYLQNLGQGPELLIRYENEEAVDDSQLPKDRFSAERLKGVDSTLKIQPAELGDSAVYLCASSGASDTGELFFGEGSRLTVL.

CDR3 sequence: CASSLQGGTTEAFF. CDR3 coding DNA: TGTGCCAGTAGTTTACAGGGGGGAACCACTGAAGCTTTCTTT. J is TRBJ1-1 and V is TRBV19; 8 bases are a match to TRBD1. The length of the CDR3 is 14 residues. CDR1 is LNHDA and CDR2 is SQIVND in the germline V gene (reference sequence). Losses at the gene ends were 5 bases for V and 4 bases for J; bases not matched to a gene: 6.

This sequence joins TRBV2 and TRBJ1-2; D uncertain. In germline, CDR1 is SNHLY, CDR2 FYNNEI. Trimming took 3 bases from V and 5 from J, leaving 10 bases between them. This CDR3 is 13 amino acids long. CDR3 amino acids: CASSDLQEYGYTF. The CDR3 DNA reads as TGTGCCAGCAGTGACCTCCAGGAATATGGCTACACCTTC.

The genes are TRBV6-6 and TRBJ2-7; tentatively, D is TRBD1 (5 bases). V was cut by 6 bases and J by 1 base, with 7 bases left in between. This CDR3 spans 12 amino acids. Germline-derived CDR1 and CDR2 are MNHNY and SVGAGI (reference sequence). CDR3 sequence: CASSRQSYEQYF. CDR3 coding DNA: TGTGCCAGCAGCAGACAGTCCTACGAGCAGTACTTC.

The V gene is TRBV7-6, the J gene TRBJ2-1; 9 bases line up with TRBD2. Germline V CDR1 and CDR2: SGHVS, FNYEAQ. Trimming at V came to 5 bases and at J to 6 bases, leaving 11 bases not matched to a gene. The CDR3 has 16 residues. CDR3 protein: CASSIQRGAWGNEQFF. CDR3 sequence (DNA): TGTGCCAGCAGCATACAGCGGGGGGCATGGGGCAATGAGCAGTTCTTC.

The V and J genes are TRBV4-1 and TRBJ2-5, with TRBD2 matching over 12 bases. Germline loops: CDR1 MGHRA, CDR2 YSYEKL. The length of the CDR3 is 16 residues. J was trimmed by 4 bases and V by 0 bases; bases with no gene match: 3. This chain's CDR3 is CASSQDRGLAGETQYF. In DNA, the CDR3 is TGCGCCAGCAGCCAAGATAGGGGACTAGCGGGAGAGACCCAGTACTTC.